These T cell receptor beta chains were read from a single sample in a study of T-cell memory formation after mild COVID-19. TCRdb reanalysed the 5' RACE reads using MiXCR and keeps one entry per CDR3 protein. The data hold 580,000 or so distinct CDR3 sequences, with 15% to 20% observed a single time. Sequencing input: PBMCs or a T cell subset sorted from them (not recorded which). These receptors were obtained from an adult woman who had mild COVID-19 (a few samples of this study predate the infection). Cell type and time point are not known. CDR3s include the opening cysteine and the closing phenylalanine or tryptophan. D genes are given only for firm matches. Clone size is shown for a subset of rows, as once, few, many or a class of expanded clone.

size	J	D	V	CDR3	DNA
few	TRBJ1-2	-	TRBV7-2	CASSFSQGLYGYTF	TGTGCCAGCAGCTTTTCGCAGGGGCTCTATGGCTACACCTTC
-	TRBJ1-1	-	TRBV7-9	CASSTSGGDTEAFF	TGTGCCAGCAGCACGTCGGGGGGGGACACTGAAGCTTTCTTT
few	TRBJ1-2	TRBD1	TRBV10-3	CAISEVQGNGYTF	TGTGCCATCAGTGAGGTACAGGGGAATGGCTACACCTTC
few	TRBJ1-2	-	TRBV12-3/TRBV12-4	CASSRGLRGYTF	TGTGCCAGCAGCCGGGGACTAAGGGGCTACACCTTC
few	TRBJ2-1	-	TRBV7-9	CASSLEVTPNEQFF	TGTGCCAGCAGCTTAGAGGTTACGCCAAATGAGCAGTTCTTC
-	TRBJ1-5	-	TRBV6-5	CASSDSRHQPQHF	TGTGCCAGCAGTGACTCCCGTCATCAGCCCCAGCATTTT
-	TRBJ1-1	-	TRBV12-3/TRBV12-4	CASRMGARITEALF	TGTGCCAGCAGGATGGGGGCGCGGATAACTGAAGCTTTATTT
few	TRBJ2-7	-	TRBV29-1	CSAQGPSSYEQYF	TGCAGCGCACAAGGCCCGAGCTCCTACGAGCAGTACTTC
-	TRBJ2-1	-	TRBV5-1	CASSLDHGTHNEQFF	TGCGCCAGCAGCTTGGACCATGGGACACACAATGAGCAGTTCTTC
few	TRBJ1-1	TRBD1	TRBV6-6	CASSYPRGRITEAFF	TGTGCCAGCAGTTATCCCAGGGGGCGGATCACTGAAGCTTTCTTT
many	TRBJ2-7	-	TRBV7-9	CASSPLRGGKPYEQYF	TGTGCCAGCAGCCCACTTCGGGGTGGGAAGCCCTACGAGCAGTACTTC
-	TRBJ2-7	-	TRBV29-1	CSVESPGISYEQYF	TGCAGCGTTGAATCACCGGGGATCTCCTACGAGCAGTACTTC
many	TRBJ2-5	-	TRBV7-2	CASRRGQETQYF	TGTGCCAGCCGCCGGGGGCAAGAGACCCAGTACTTC
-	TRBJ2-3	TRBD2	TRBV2	CASREGLAGTDTQYF	TGTGCCAGCAGGGAGGGACTAGCGGGAACAGATACGCAGTATTTT
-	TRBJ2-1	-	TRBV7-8	CASSGRDRRGWDEQFF	TGTGCCAGCAGCGGAAGGGACCGCAGAGGTTGGGATGAGCAGTTCTTC
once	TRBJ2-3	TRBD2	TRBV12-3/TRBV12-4	CASSYTSGGSDTQYF	TGTGCCAGCAGTTACACTAGCGGGGGTTCAGATACGCAGTATTTT
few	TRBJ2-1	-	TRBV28	CASSLTPPLHEQFF	TGTGCCAGCAGTCTCACCCCTCCTCTCCATGAGCAGTTCTTC
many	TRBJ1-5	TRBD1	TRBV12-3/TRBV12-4	CASSLGQGTGQPQHF	TGTGCCAGCAGCCTTGGACAGGGTACAGGTCAGCCCCAGCATTTT
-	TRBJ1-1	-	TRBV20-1	CSAHRDKGTEAFF	TGCAGTGCTCACCGGGACAAGGGCACTGAAGCTTTCTTT
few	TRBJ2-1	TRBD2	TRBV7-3	CASSLYGLAGGLSSYNEQFF	TGTGCCAGCAGCCTCTATGGACTAGCGGGGGGACTCAGCTCCTACAATGAGCAGTTCTTC
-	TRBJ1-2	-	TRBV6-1	CASTQQLLGGYTF	TGTGCCAGCACGCAACAGTTGCTTGGTGGCTACACCTTC
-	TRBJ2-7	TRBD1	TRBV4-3	CASSRTDRLTGEQYF	TGCGCCAGCAGCCGGACGGACAGGCTCACCGGGGAGCAGTACTTC
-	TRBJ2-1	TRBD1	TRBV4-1	CASRRGLRYNEQFF	TGCGCCAGCAGGAGGGGGCTAAGGTACAATGAGCAGTTCTTC
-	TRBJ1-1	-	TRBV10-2	CASSGGGDTEAFF	TGCGCCAGCAGTGGAGGGGGGGACACTGAAGCTTTCTTT
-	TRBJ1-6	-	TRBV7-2	CASSLVRTDSPLHF	TGTGCCAGCAGCTTAGTCCGTACAGATTCACCCCTCCACTTT
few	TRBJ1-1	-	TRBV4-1	CASSLSPVVRTEAFF	TGCGCCAGCAGCTTGTCCCCCGTAGTCCGGACTGAAGCTTTCTTT